This T cell receptor beta chain was identified during a study of OX40 agonist ivuxolimab in advanced cancers. The wider study: Patients assigned to dose escalation were diagnosed with hepatocellular carcinoma, melanoma, renal cell or head and neck cancer. The dose-escalation cohort was roughly 83% male, with a mean age of about 58 years, ranging roughly 23 to 90.

With regard to this clone: Its antigen is unidentified.

Findings and limits, study-wide: Antigen targets of the expanded peripheral T cells went undetermined.

This CDR3 has 11 amino acids. Germline-derived CDR1 and CDR2 are MGHRA and YSYEKL. Trimming took off 8 bases at V and 5 bases at J, with 9 bases between the two ends. Libraries were prepared by immunoSEQ multiplex PCR; TCRdb keeps only in-frame clonotypes and omits some of them. The sample lists about 36,000 clones; more than 60% were seen once. This rearrangement joins TRBV4-1 to TRBJ1-1; a weak D match, TRBD1 (6 bases). This TCR derives from an adult with an advanced solid tumor such as melanoma, head and neck, liver or kidney cancer. Sequencing used CD4+ or CD8+ T cells sorted from blood, obtained in a trial of the OX40 agonist ivuxolimab. In DNA form, the CDR3 reads TGCGCCAGCCAGGGGTTTACTGAAGCTTTCTTT. Its translation: CASQGFTEAFF.